The rows below give T cell receptor beta chains drawn from one sample of a study of regulatory T cells in long-lasting Graves disease. One entry per CDR3 protein, called by TCRdb with MiXCR from the multiplex PCR reads. In the table there are about 300,000 distinct CDR3 sequences, over 15% of which are singletons. This specimen was peripheral blood mononuclear cells (PBMCs), taken at new diagnosis, from a patient treated with antithyroid drugs. These receptors came from a female donor with Graves disease. Each CDR3 is given with its conserved first and last residue. Fields, in order: clone size, V gene, J gene, D gene, CDR3 protein, CDR3 DNA. A D gene is named only where the DNA matches it firmly. Only part of the rows carry a size: once, few, many, or a class if the clone is expanded.

clone size: -
V gene: TRBV6-6
J gene: TRBJ1-1
D gene: TRBD1
CDR3 protein: CASSQTQGWRGAFF
CDR3 DNA: TGTGCCAGCAGTCAAACACAGGGGTGGAGGGGAGCTTTCTTT

clone size: many
V gene: TRBV12-3/TRBV12-4
J gene: TRBJ1-5
D gene: TRBD1
CDR3 protein: CASRPGGTANQPQHF
CDR3 DNA: TGTGCCAGCAGACCAGGCGGGACAGCCAATCAGCCCCAGCATTTT

clone size: -
V gene: TRBV9
J gene: TRBJ2-7
D gene: -
CDR3 protein: CASSVGGGNEQYF
CDR3 DNA: TGTGCCAGCAGCGTAGGTGGAGGGAACGAGCAGTACTTC

clone size: many
V gene: TRBV19
J gene: TRBJ2-6
D gene: -
CDR3 protein: CASSTPAGGANVLTF
CDR3 DNA: TGTGCCAGTAGTACCCCGGCAGGTGGGGCCAACGTCCTGACTTTC

clone size: many
V gene: TRBV5-1
J gene: TRBJ1-1
D gene: TRBD1
CDR3 protein: CASSQYRLDRGTEAFF
CDR3 DNA: TGCGCCAGCAGCCAATACAGACTCGACAGGGGAACTGAAGCTTTCTTT

clone size: few
V gene: TRBV29-1
J gene: TRBJ2-1
D gene: -
CDR3 protein: CSVGPSSYNEQFF
CDR3 DNA: TGCAGCGTGGGCCCGAGCTCCTACAATGAGCAGTTCTTC

clone size: many
V gene: TRBV10-1
J gene: TRBJ1-6
D gene: -
CDR3 protein: CEEQKGDSPLHF
CDR3 DNA: TGCGAGGAACAGAAGGGGGATTCACCCCTCCACTTT

clone size: many
V gene: TRBV27
J gene: TRBJ2-1
D gene: -
CDR3 protein: CASSLSGWGAYNEQFF
CDR3 DNA: TGTGCCAGCAGTTTATCGGGGTGGGGCGCCTACAATGAGCAGTTCTTC

clone size: many
V gene: TRBV6-1
J gene: TRBJ1-2
D gene: TRBD1
CDR3 protein: CASSEEGQGAVYGYTF
CDR3 DNA: TGTGCCAGCAGTGAAGAAGGGCAGGGGGCCGTCTATGGCTACACCTTC

clone size: -
V gene: TRBV30
J gene: TRBJ2-5
D gene: TRBD2
CDR3 protein: CAWSAGSGRSRGETQYF
CDR3 DNA: TGTGCCTGGAGTGCGGGTAGCGGGAGGTCCCGGGGAGAGACCCAGTACTTC

clone size: -
V gene: TRBV18
J gene: TRBJ1-2
D gene: -
CDR3 protein: CASSPGREDGYTF
CDR3 DNA: TGTGCCAGCTCACCTGGCAGGGAAGATGGCTACACCTTC

clone size: many
V gene: TRBV7-3
J gene: TRBJ2-3
D gene: TRBD2
CDR3 protein: CASAKALAGGGGTDTQYF
CDR3 DNA: TGTGCCAGCGCAAAAGCCCTAGCGGGAGGGGGAGGCACAGATACGCAGTATTTT

clone size: many
V gene: TRBV5-8
J gene: TRBJ2-1
D gene: -
CDR3 protein: CASSWDIGSHEQFF
CDR3 DNA: TGTGCCAGCAGCTGGGACATTGGTTCCCATGAGCAGTTCTTC

clone size: many
V gene: TRBV12-3/TRBV12-4
J gene: TRBJ2-2
D gene: TRBD1
CDR3 protein: CASSLAGGPGELFF
CDR3 DNA: TGTGCCAGCAGTTTGGCAGGGGGCCCCGGGGAGCTGTTTTTT

clone size: -
V gene: TRBV18
J gene: TRBJ1-4
D gene: TRBD1
CDR3 protein: CASSPVRTGREKLFF
CDR3 DNA: TGTGCCAGCTCACCAGTACGGACAGGGCGCGAAAAACTGTTTTTT

clone size: many
V gene: TRBV6-2/TRBV6-3
J gene: TRBJ2-7
D gene: TRBD2
CDR3 protein: CASNHNRLAGGPFYEQYF
CDR3 DNA: TGTGCCAGCAACCACAATCGTCTAGCGGGAGGGCCTTTCTACGAGCAGTACTTC